This T cell receptor (beta chain) was sequenced in a study of blood T cell repertoires in COVID-19. Study-level background: Collection of acute and convalescent COVID-19 samples took place in the United States, Italy and Spain.

With 4 bases clipped from V and 5 bases from J, the junction kept 5 bases outside the gene matches. Germline V gene lookup returns CDR1 SGHNT and CDR2 YYREEE (reference sequence). This CDR3 is 16 amino acids long. In the original analysis: Reference gene primer amplification yielded estimated nucleated cell counts. Method: immunoSEQ multiplex PCR; TCRdb's copy keeps in-frame clones and lacks some. V and J calls and clone size come straight from that table; D and trimming were deduced from the DNA. The sample lists around 60,000 clones; 80% were seen once. The receptor's source is a man aged 30 to 45 with COVID-19, enrolled during active disease. The V gene is TRBV5-4, the J gene TRBJ2-2; 13 bases map to TRBD2. Sequencing was carried out using peripheral blood. In nucleotides, the CDR3 is TGTGCCAGCAGCCAACGACTAGCGGGGGGAACCGGGGAGCTGTTTTTT. Its protein product is CASSQRLAGGTGELFF.